One sample yielded the 18 T cell receptor beta chains listed below, sequenced in a study of CD8+ T cells in alopecia areata. cDNA serving as the sequencing template came from extracted, reverse transcribed RNA. TCRdb's table, derived via immunoSEQ multiplex PCR, lists solely in-frame clones and lacks some. The sample contains 100,000 to 150,000 clones, about two fifths of which appear only once. Sequencing was carried out using CD4+ T cells sorted from blood. The receptors stem from a human donor with alopecia areata.

The table lists this clone with a few counts. The CDR3 spells CSDRLAGAGETQYF. For the CDR3, the DNA is TGCAGTGACCGACTAGCGGGGGCCGGGGAGACCCAGTACTTC. The chain is built from TRBV29-1 and TRBJ2-5, with 12 bases aligning to TRBD2. This CDR3 region has 14 residues. Germline V lookup: CDR1 SQVTM, CDR2 ANQGSEA.

For the CDR3, the DNA is TGTGCCAGCAGCTCCCAGACAGGCACAGATACGCAGTATTTT. Encoded protein: CASSSQTGTDTQYF. J is TRBJ2-3 and V is TRBV7-2, with a weak D call TRBD1 (5 bases). Germline CDR1 reads SGHTA; CDR2 reads FQGNSA. V was clipped by 4 bases and J by 1 base, with 9 bases between them. This CDR3 is 14 amino acids long.

Only a few counts were recorded for this clone. V and J are TRBV7-2 and TRBJ2-4; D possibly corresponds to TRBD2 (5 bases). V lost 1 base and J lost 8, with 9 bases in between. The CDR3 runs to 13 residues. The germline CDR1 and CDR2 sequences are SGHTA and FQGNSA. The CDR3 nucleotides read TGTGCCAGCAGCTTAGGTCTGGAGGACATTCAGTACTTC. Amino acids: CASSLGLEDIQYF.

This chain links TRBV7-2 with TRBJ1-4; D remains unclear. The CDR3 is 15 residues long. The V end lost 1 base, the J end lost 1 base, and 7 bases lay between the germline ends. Germline CDR1 is SGHTA and CDR2 is FQGNSA. In DNA form, the CDR3 reads TGTGCCAGCAGCTTAGAGTCAGGAACTAATGAAAAACTGTTTTTT. The encoded protein is CASSLESGTNEKLFF.

The chain joins TRBV2 to TRBJ2-7; D is perhaps TRBD2 (5 bases). The CDR3 has 15 amino acids. Deletions cut 5 bases from V and 2 bases from J, with 16 bases between. Germline CDR1 reads SNHLY; CDR2 reads FYNNEI. The CDR3 coding sequence is TGTGCCAGCAGTCCTCGCGTTAGCGCAGCCTACGAGCAGTACTTC. Protein sequence: CASSPRVSAAYEQYF. Based on the CDR3 plus reference TRBV2 and TRBJ2-7, the full variable domain is EPEVTQTPSHQVTQMGQEVILRCVPISNHLYFYWYRQILGQKVEFLVSFYNNEISEKSEIFDDQFSVERPDGSNFTLKIRSTKLEDSAMYFCASSPRVSAAYEQYFGPGTRLTVT.

The rearrangement uses TRBV29-1 and TRBJ1-4, with TRBD1 as a possible D gene (6 bases). V lost 3 bases to trimming and J lost 6 bases, with 8 bases between them. This CDR3 has 12 residues. CDR1 is SQVTM and CDR2 is ANQGSEA in the germline V gene. In nucleotides, the CDR3 is TGCAGCGTTGAGAGGGGGGATGAAAAACTGTTTTTT. Translating it yields CSVERGDEKLFF.

This clone was seen a handful of times. V is TRBV7-2 and J is TRBJ2-7; 9 positions match TRBD1. The J segment lost 6 bases and the V segment lost 1 base, leaving 16 bases of the junction unmatched. CDR1 is SGHTA, CDR2 FQGNSA, per germline. The CDR3 spans 18 residues. CDR3 amino acids: CASSLGGTGSGPTGEQYF. Written as DNA, the CDR3 is TGTGCCAGCAGCTTAGGGGGGACAGGGAGTGGGCCTACGGGCGAGCAGTACTTC.

This rearrangement joins TRBV5-1 to TRBJ2-1, with 13 nucleotides matching TRBD2. CDR1 SGHRS and CDR2 YFSETQ come from the germline V gene. The J segment lost 4 bases and the V segment lost 4 bases, leaving 8 bases of the junction unmatched. This CDR3 spans 17 amino acids. The CDR3 is CASSLGLAGAGYNEQFF. DNA for the CDR3: TGCGCCAGCAGCCTCGGACTAGCGGGGGCCGGTTACAATGAGCAGTTCTTC.

The chain recombines TRBV30 with TRBJ2-7; possibly TRBD1 for D (6 bases). The CDR3 length is 15 residues. Germline-derived CDR1 and CDR2 are GTSNPN and SVGIG (reference sequence). V was clipped by 2 bases and J by 1 base, with 15 bases between them. CDR3 coding DNA: TGTGCCTGGAGTTTACCGGGACATGCGTCCTACGAGCAGTACTTC. Its protein product is CAWSLPGHASYEQYF.

The chain joins TRBV4-1 to TRBJ2-1; D perhaps matches TRBD2 (6 bases). Trimming cost V 0 bases and J 9 bases, with 15 bases left between them. The germline CDR1 and CDR2 sequences are MGHRA and YSYEKL. CDR3 size: 15 residues. Here the CDR3 reads CASSQEGRGWGEQFF. The CDR3 DNA is TGCGCCAGCAGCCAAGAAGGCCGGGGGTGGGGTGAGCAGTTCTTC.

This clone has a handful of counts. This chain uses TRBV4-3 with TRBJ1-2, with TRBD1 matching 7 bases. This CDR3 has 14 residues. With 2 bases clipped from V and 4 bases from J, the junction kept 4 bases outside the gene matches. From germline, CDR1 is LGHNA and CDR2 YSLEER. The CDR3 nucleotides read TGCGCCAGCAGCCAACAGACAGGGATCTATGGCTACACCTTC. This gives the protein CASSQQTGIYGYTF.

The genes are TRBV29-1 and TRBJ1-2; D remains ambiguous. V shed 7 bases and J shed 5 bases, with 14 bases lying between them. The germline V gene has CDR1 SQVTM and CDR2 ANQGSEA. The CDR3 contains 12 residues. CDR3 loop: CSAGEDGYGYTF. The CDR3, as DNA: TGCAGCGCCGGAGAGGACGGGTATGGCTACACCTTC.

This clone was counted ten times or more. Other DNA variants within this sample encode the same CDR3. The rearrangement links TRBV28 to TRBJ2-6; a possible D gene is TRBD1 (5 bases). Germline values: CDR1 MDHEN, CDR2 SYDVKM. This CDR3 region has 16 residues. V was trimmed by 7 bases and J by 0 bases, leaving 13 bases between them. CDR3 DNA: TGTGCCAGCAAAAGGGGCTTAAGCTCTGGGGCCAACGTCCTGACTTTC. It translates to CASKRGLSSGANVLTF.

This clone was recorded a few times. The chain recombines TRBV29-1 with TRBJ1-5; possible D gene TRBD1, 5 bases. The germline V gene encodes CDR1 SQVTM and CDR2 ANQGSEA. Trimming removed 6 bases from V and 2 bases from J, with 14 bases in between. The CDR3 loop spans 14 amino acids. The CDR3 DNA is TGCAGCGTCGCGGGACCGGGGGGCAATCAGCCCCAGCATTTT. Its translation is CSVAGPGGNQPQHF. Variable domain in full (rest from reference TRBV29-1 and TRBJ1-5): SAVISQKPSRDICQRGTSLTIQCQVDSQVTMMFWYRQQPGQSLTLIATANQGSEATYESGFVIDKFPISRPNLTFSTLTVSNMSPEDSSIYLCSVAGPGGNQPQHFGDGTRLSIL.

This rearrangement joins TRBV29-1 to TRBJ2-1, with a possible D match to TRBD2 (5 bases). The CDR3 is 14 amino acids. Germline V lookup: CDR1 SQVTM, CDR2 ANQGSEA. The V end was cut by 1 base, the J end by 8 bases, with 15 bases between. The CDR3 spells CSVEGLRGRYEQFF. The CDR3 region has the DNA TGCAGCGTTGAAGGGTTAAGAGGGCGCTATGAGCAGTTCTTC.

The rearrangement joins TRBV2 to TRBJ2-1; no clear D. The V gene lost 10 bases and the J gene lost 0 bases, with 10 bases spanning the gap. The length of the CDR3 is 13 residues. The germline CDR1 and CDR2 sequences are SNHLY and FYNNEI. CDR3 region: CATALSSYNEQFF. In DNA, the CDR3 is TGTGCCACTGCTCTGAGCTCCTACAATGAGCAGTTCTTC.

The genes are TRBV14 and TRBJ2-4; the D is unclear. With 0 bases removed from V and 7 bases from J, the gap between germline ends came to 4 bases. The CDR3 covers 12 residues. Germline CDR1 and CDR2: SGHDN and FVKESK. Here the CDR3 reads CASSQDRNIQYF. The DNA of the CDR3 is TGTGCCAGCAGCCAAGATAGGAACATTCAGTACTTC.

This clone occurred a few times. This chain joins TRBV7-9 and TRBJ2-7; 7 bases are a match to TRBD2. The CDR3 length is 14 residues. Germline-derived CDR1 and CDR2 are SEHNR and FQNEAQ (reference sequence). The junction had 5 bases not matched to a gene; V was cut back by 1 base and J by 5 bases. The CDR3 loop reads CASSLGLAADEQYF. CDR3 in DNA: TGTGCCAGCAGCTTAGGGCTAGCGGCTGACGAGCAGTACTTC. The full variable domain, rest sourced from reference TRBV7-9 and TRBJ2-7, is DTGVSQNPRHKITKRGQNVTFRCDPISEHNRLYWYRQTLGQGPEFLTYFQNEAQLEKSRLLSDRFSAERPKGSFSTLEIQRTEQGDSAMYLCASSLGLAADEQYFGPGTRLTVT.